This TCR beta chain was captured by sequencing in a study of T-cell memory formation after mild COVID-19. This clonotype was seen more than once but under ten times. Germline V gene sequence: CDR1 SGHTA, CDR2 FQGNSA. The CDR3 loop spans 16 amino acids. J lost 7 bases, V lost 4 bases, and 12 bases had no gene match. MiXCR, applied by TCRdb to the 5' RACE reads, yields one record per CDR3 protein. The sample yields about 210,000 distinct CDR3 sequences, roughly 10% seen once. The specimen was PBMCs or a T cell subset sorted from them (not recorded which). J is TRBJ2-2 and V is TRBV7-2; 7 bases match TRBD1. This receptor was obtained from a man aged 18 to 30 who had mild COVID-19 (a few samples of this study predate the infection). Cell type and time point are not known. CDR3 nucleotides: TGTGCCAGCAGCTGGACCTCCGACAGGGCACACGGGGAGCTGTTTTTT. As protein: CASSWTSDRAHGELFF. The whole variable domain, remainder taken from reference TRBV7-2 and TRBJ2-2, is GAGVSQSPSNKVTEKGKDVELRCDPISGHTALYWYRQSLGQGLEFLIYFQGNSAPDKSGLPSDRFSAERTGGSVSTLTIQRTQQEDSAVYLCASSWTSDRAHGELFFGEGSRLTVL.